The 17 T cell receptor beta chains given below trace back to one sample, sequenced in a study of blood T cell repertoires in COVID-19. TCRdb's copy holds only in-frame clones and misses some; the assay was immunoSEQ multiplex PCR. The data hold some 350,000 clones, with about 89% observed a single time. What was sequenced was PBMCs or T cells enriched from blood (not recorded which). The receptors shown here come from a woman aged 30 to 39 who had recovered from COVID-19.

The CDR3 region is CASSRDRVYYEQYF. Written as DNA, the CDR3 is TGCGCCAGCAGCCGGGACAGGGTGTACTACGAGCAGTACTTC. This sequence joins TRBV4-1 and TRBJ2-7; 9 nucleotides align to TRBD1. With V trimmed by 4 bases and J by 3 bases, 4 bases remained unmatched. Germline loops: CDR1 MGHRA, CDR2 YSYEKL. The CDR3 spans 14 residues.

The J gene is TRBJ1-2, the V gene TRBV6-5; 9 bases fit TRBD1. Trimming at V came to 3 bases and at J to 8 bases, leaving 13 bases not matched to a gene. The CDR3 spans 16 residues. Looked up from germline, CDR1 is MNHEY and CDR2 is SVGAGI. The CDR3 nucleotides are TGTGCCAGCAGTTATTCTTTTCGGACAGGGGCTCAAGGCTACACCTTC. It is translated as CASSYSFRTGAQGYTF.

The chain couples TRBV20-1 to TRBJ2-5, with D possibly matching TRBD1 (6 bases). This CDR3 is 14 amino acids long. Germline V gives CDR1 DFQATT, CDR2 SNEGSKA (reference sequence). V lost 3 bases, J lost 0 bases, and 11 bases lay in between. DNA of the CDR3: TGCAGTGCTAGTTCTAGGGGGTACCAAGAGACCCAGTACTTC. Translating it yields CSASSRGYQETQYF.

This clone was counted only a few times. DNA for the CDR3: TGTGCCAGCAGCCGAGGACAGGGGATCACTGAAGCTTTCTTT. Protein sequence: CASSRGQGITEAFF. The gene calls are TRBV3-1 (or the pseudogene TRBV3-2) and TRBJ1-1; 9 bases match TRBD1. V dropped 4 bases and J dropped 4; count of bases not matched to a gene: 4. CDR3 length equals 14 residues. Germline CDR1 and CDR2: LGHDT and YNNKEL (reference sequence).

J is TRBJ2-7 and V is TRBV18, with TRBD2 matching over 9 bases. The CDR3 covers 17 residues. The V gene end was trimmed by 0 bases and the J gene end by 2 bases; junction bases not matched to a gene: 8. CDR1 and CDR2 from the germline V gene are KGHSH and LQKENI. Here the CDR3 reads CASSPPQRGARAYEQYF. For the CDR3, the DNA is TGTGCCAGCTCACCACCGCAGCGGGGGGCGCGCGCCTACGAGCAGTACTTC.

V and J are TRBV20-1 and TRBJ1-2, with a tentative D call TRBD1 (6 bases). Germline CDR1 DFQATT, CDR2 SNEGSKA (reference sequence). This CDR3 is 11 amino acids long. V shed 3 bases and J shed 14 bases, with 16 bases lying between them. The CDR3 protein is CSARYRDLGTF. Written as DNA, the CDR3 is TGCAGTGCTAGGTACAGGGACCTGGGGACCTTC.

The V call is TRBV6-1, the J call TRBJ1-2; a possible D gene is TRBD1 (6 bases). This CDR3 is 16 amino acids long. Looked up from germline, CDR1 is MNHNS and CDR2 is SASEGT. V was cut by 4 bases and J by 4 bases, with 19 bases left in between. The CDR3 region has the DNA TGTGCCAGCAGTGCCAGAGGACAGAACTCTATCTATGGCTACACCTTC. Encoded protein: CASSARGQNSIYGYTF.

The J gene is TRBJ2-3, the V gene TRBV4-1; 8 nucleotides agree with TRBD1. After removal of 1 base from V and 1 base from J, the junction contained 1 base not matched to a gene. This CDR3 spans 15 amino acids. The germline V gene encodes CDR1 MGHRA and CDR2 YSYEKL. CDR3 nucleotide sequence: TGCGCCAGCAGCCAAGTGGGACAGGGCACAGATACGCAGTATTTT. Protein product: CASSQVGQGTDTQYF.

This sequence joins TRBV30 and TRBJ1-5, with D unclear. Germline V gives CDR1 GTSNPN, CDR2 SVGIG (reference sequence). Deletions cut 2 bases from V and 7 bases from J, with 12 bases between. The CDR3 is 13 residues long. CDR3 protein: CAWSLRVSQPQHF. CDR3 nucleotides: TGTGCCTGGAGTTTGAGGGTGTCACAGCCCCAGCATTTT.

The chain recombines TRBV28 with TRBJ2-5; TRBD2 matches at 8 bases. The CDR3 loop spans 15 amino acids. V gave up 6 bases and J gave up 1 base; unmatched junction bases: 7. Germline V gene data show CDR1 as MDHEN and CDR2 as SYDVKM. As DNA, the CDR3 is TGTGCCAGCAGGGGGAGCGGGAGAATCCAAGAGACCCAGTACTTC. This translates into CASRGSGRIQETQYF.

Here the CDR3 DNA reads TGTGCTAGTGCCCCGGGGAGTTATAGCTATGGCTACACCTTC. Translated: CASAPGSYSYGYTF. The chain couples TRBV12-5 to TRBJ1-2; D remains unclear. Germline V gives CDR1 LGHNT, CDR2 FRNRAP. The CDR3 runs to 14 residues. With 7 bases removed from V and 4 bases from J, the gap between germline ends came to 16 bases. Full variable domain (outside the CDR3, taken from reference TRBV12-5 and TRBJ1-2): DARVTQTPRHKVTEMGQEVTMRCQPILGHNTVFWYRQTMMQGLELLAYFRNRAPLDDSGMPKDRFSAEMPDATLATLKIQPSEPRDSAVYFCASAPGSYSYGYTFGSGTRLTVV.

The genes are TRBV6-5 and TRBJ1-4; D gene ambiguous. V was trimmed by 4 bases and J by 0 bases, leaving 6 bases between them. The V gene's germline CDR1 is MNHEY and CDR2 SVGAGI. This CDR3 region has 14 residues. CDR3 protein: CASSLQSTNEKLFF. CDR3 DNA: TGTGCCAGCAGTTTACAGTCAACTAATGAAAAACTGTTTTTT.

The chain links TRBV27 to TRBJ1-3; D unclear. This CDR3 is 15 amino acids long. V gave up 1 base and J gave up 0 bases, with 7 bases separating them. Germline CDR1 MNHEY, CDR2 SMNVEV (reference sequence). The CDR3 protein is CASSLFSNSGNTIYF. The DNA of the CDR3 is TGTGCCAGCAGTTTATTTTCCAACTCTGGAAACACCATATATTTT.

This clone was picked up one time. An end of the junction differs from the germline gene, which may be a read error. Other DNA sequences within the sample encode an identical CDR3. The gene calls are TRBV13 and TRBJ1-1; D gene unclear. This CDR3 is built from 14 residues. Per the germline V gene, CDR1 is PRHDT and CDR2 is FYEKMQ (reference sequence). The CDR3, as DNA: TGCGCCAGCAGAGAAGAAGCGATGAACACTGAAGCTTTCTTT. Protein: CASREEAMNTEAFF. Together with reference TRBV13 and TRBJ1-1, the CDR3 gives the full variable domain: AAGVIQSPRHLIKEKRETATLKCYPIPRHDTVYWYQQGPGQDPQFLISFYEKMQSDKGSIPDRFSAQQFSDYHSELNMSSLELGDSALYFCASREEAMNTEAFFGQGTRLTVV.

Comment on this clone: Its ends do not fully match the called genes, so a read error is possible. V and J are TRBV7-7 and TRBJ1-2; no definite D call. This CDR3 region has 17 residues. Germline V gives CDR1 SSHAT, CDR2 FNYEAQ (reference sequence). This CDR3 reads CASSLEAEVVGHYGYTF. The CDR3 coding sequence is TGTGCTAGCAGCTTGGAGGCGGAGGTGGTAGGACACTATGGCTACACCTTC.

This rearrangement joins TRBV6-5 to TRBJ2-4, with 8 bases fitting TRBD1. Trimming removed 7 bases from V and 3 bases from J; junction bases left unmatched: 8. The CDR3 covers 15 residues. Germline assignment: CDR1 MNHEY and CDR2 SVGAGI. The CDR3 nucleotides are TGTGCCAGCATATCAGGGGGCTCGGGCAAAAACATTCAGTACTTC. This encodes CASISGGSGKNIQYF.

The V call is TRBV27, the J call TRBJ2-1, with 16 bases identical to TRBD2. V lost 2 bases and J lost 6; bases outside the gene matches: 10. Germline lookup yields CDR1 MNHEY and CDR2 SMNVEV (reference sequence). CDR3 size: 19 residues. CDR3 in DNA: TGTGCCAGCAGTTTAGGTGCGGGACTAGCGGGGGGGCCGGGCAATGAGCAGTTCTTC. Translating gives CASSLGAGLAGGPGNEQFF.